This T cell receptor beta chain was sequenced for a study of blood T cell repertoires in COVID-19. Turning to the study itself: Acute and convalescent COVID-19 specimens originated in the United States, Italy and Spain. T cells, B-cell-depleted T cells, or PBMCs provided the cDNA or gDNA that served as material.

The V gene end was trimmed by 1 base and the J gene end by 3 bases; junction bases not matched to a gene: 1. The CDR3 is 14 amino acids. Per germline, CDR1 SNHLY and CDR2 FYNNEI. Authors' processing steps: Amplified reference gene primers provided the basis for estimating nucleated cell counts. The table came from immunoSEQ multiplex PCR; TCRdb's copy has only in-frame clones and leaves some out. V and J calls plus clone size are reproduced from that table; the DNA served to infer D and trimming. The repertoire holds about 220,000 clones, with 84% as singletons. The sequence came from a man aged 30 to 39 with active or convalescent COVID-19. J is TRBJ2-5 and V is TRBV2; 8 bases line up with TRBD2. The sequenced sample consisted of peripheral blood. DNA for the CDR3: TGTGCCAGCAGTGAAGTTAGCGGGAAAGAGACCCAGTACTTC. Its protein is CASSEVSGKETQYF.